One sample yielded the 6 T cell receptor beta chains listed below, sequenced in a study of OX40 agonist ivuxolimab in advanced cancers. Sequencing used immunoSEQ multiplex PCR; TCRdb keeps in-frame clones, though not all of them. This sample carries over 13,000 clones, 60% to 80% of them seen once, and the ten largest clones take 36%. The starting material was CD4+ or CD8+ T cells sorted from blood, obtained in a trial of the OX40 agonist ivuxolimab. Receptors originate from an adult with an advanced solid tumor such as melanoma, head and neck, liver or kidney cancer.

This clone was found once. This sequence joins TRBV19 and TRBJ2-1; a possible D gene is TRBD1 (5 bases). The CDR3 is 14 amino acids. The V and J ends lost 5 bases and 7 bases respectively, with 15 bases between them. The germline V gene has CDR1 LNHDA and CDR2 SQIVND (reference sequence). This chain's CDR3 is CASSLSPGMNEQFF. In DNA, the CDR3 is TGTGCCAGTAGTCTTTCCCCAGGGATGAATGAGCAGTTCTTC. Combining the CDR3 with reference TRBV19 and TRBJ2-1 gives the whole variable domain DGGITQSPKYLFRKEGQNVTLSCEQNLNHDAMYWYRQDPGQGLRLIYYSQIVNDFQKGDIAEGYSVSREKKESFPLTVTSAQKNPTAFYLCASSLSPGMNEQFFGPGTRLTVL.

The chain is built from TRBV11-2 and TRBJ1-3; D not resolved. Germline V gene sequence: CDR1 SGHAT, CDR2 FQNNGV. The CDR3 is made up of 16 amino acids. V was cut by 7 bases and J by 0 bases, with 16 bases left in between. The CDR3 loop is CASTENQVYSGNTIYF. CDR3 DNA sequence: TGTGCCAGCACCGAGAATCAGGTTTACTCTGGAAACACCATATATTTT.

In this sample, this clone turned up a few times. The chain recombines TRBV6-5 with TRBJ1-1, with D possibly matching TRBD1 (5 bases). Per the germline V gene, CDR1 is MNHEY and CDR2 is SVGAGI. Trimming shortened V by 4 bases and J by 0 bases, and 15 bases separated the two germline ends. The CDR3 covers 16 residues. The CDR3: CASSSPDSPMNTEAFF. The CDR3 DNA follows: TGTGCCAGCAGTTCCCCAGACAGCCCTATGAACACTGAAGCTTTCTTT.

V usage is TRBV28 and J usage is TRBJ1-5; D possibly corresponds to TRBD1 (5 bases). CDR3 length equals 14 residues. Germline assignment: CDR1 MDHEN and CDR2 SYDVKM. Trimming took off 2 bases at V and 7 bases at J, with 12 bases between the two ends. This CDR3 reads CASSLMGLGQPQHF. The DNA of the CDR3 is TGTGCCAGCAGTTTAATGGGGCTCGGGCAGCCCCAGCATTTT. Full variable domain (outside the CDR3, taken from reference TRBV28 and TRBJ1-5): DVKVTQSSRYLVKRTGEKVFLECVQDMDHENMFWYRQDPGLGLRLIYFSYDVKMKEKGDIPEGYSVSREKKERFSLILESASTNQTSMYLCASSLMGLGQPQHFGDGTRLSIL.

The chain couples TRBV28 to TRBJ1-5; TRBD1 agrees at 7 bases. CDR1 and CDR2 (germline): MDHEN, SYDVKM. CDR3 length equals 15 residues. Losses at the gene ends were 5 bases for V and 1 base for J; bases not matched to a gene: 5. Here the CDR3 reads CASSLSTGSNQPQHF. The CDR3 region has the DNA TGTGCCAGCAGTCTATCGACAGGGAGCAATCAGCCCCAGCATTTT. The whole variable domain, remainder taken from reference TRBV28 and TRBJ1-5, is DVKVTQSSRYLVKRTGEKVFLECVQDMDHENMFWYRQDPGLGLRLIYFSYDVKMKEKGDIPEGYSVSREKKERFSLILESASTNQTSMYLCASSLSTGSNQPQHFGDGTRLSIL.

The chain is built from TRBV27 and TRBJ2-4; 7 bases map to TRBD2. Germline-derived CDR1 and CDR2 are MNHEY and SMNVEV (reference sequence). The CDR3 contains 16 residues. J was trimmed by 1 base and V by 0 bases; bases with no gene match: 3. CDR3 sequence (DNA): TGTGCCAGCAGTTTATCGGGAGGGGCGGCCAAAAACATTCAGTACTTC. It encodes CASSLSGGAAKNIQYF.